One T cell receptor beta chain is described in this entry. Its antigen is unknown. The data are from a study of response to subunit inactivated influenza vaccine. General study results and limits: With each seasonal influenza vaccination, the authors suggested, few new T cells are recruited.

V was clipped by 5 bases and J by 5 bases; unmatched bases: 6. Looked up from germline, CDR1 is SEHNR and CDR2 is FQNEAQ (reference sequence). The CDR3 sequence is 14 residues long. TCRdb re-derived calls from the RT-PCR reads in MiXCR, one entry per CDR3 protein. This sample yields about 520,000 distinct CDR3 sequences, of which about 25% are seen a single time; 1.9% belongs to the top ten. The specimen comprised CD4+ T cells sorted from PBMCs, sampled more than 4 days after vaccination. This rearrangement joins TRBV7-9 to TRBJ1-1, with 9 bases that match TRBD1. The origin of this receptor is a man aged 50-60 years who received an inactivated influenza vaccine. The CDR3 coding sequence is TGTGCCAGCAGCCAACTGACAGGGGGGACTGAAGCTTTCTTT. This codes for CASSQLTGGTEAFF.